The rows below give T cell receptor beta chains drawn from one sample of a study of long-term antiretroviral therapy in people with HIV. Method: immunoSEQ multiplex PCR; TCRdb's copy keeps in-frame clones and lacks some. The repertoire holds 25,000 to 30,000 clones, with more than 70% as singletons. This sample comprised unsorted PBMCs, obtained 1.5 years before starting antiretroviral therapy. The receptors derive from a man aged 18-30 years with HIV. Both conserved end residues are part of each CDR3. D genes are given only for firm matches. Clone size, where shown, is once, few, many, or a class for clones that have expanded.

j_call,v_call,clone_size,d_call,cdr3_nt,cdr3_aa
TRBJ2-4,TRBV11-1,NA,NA,TGTGCCAGCAGCCATATAGGTGCCAGGGAGGACATTCAGTACTTC,CASSHIGAREDIQYF
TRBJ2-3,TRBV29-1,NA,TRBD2,TGCAGCGTTGAGTGGCGGGGGGACGGAACAGATACGCAGTATTTT,CSVEWRGDGTDTQYF
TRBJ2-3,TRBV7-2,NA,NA,TGTGCCAGCAGCCCGGACATCCACGGGACAGATACGCAGTATTTT,CASSPDIHGTDTQYF
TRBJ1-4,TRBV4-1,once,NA,TGCGCCAGCAGCGGACCTGAGCGGTCACAACTGTTTTTT,CASSGPERSQLFF
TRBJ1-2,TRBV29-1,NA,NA,TGCAGCCTCCTAGAGAGAGCGAACTATGGCTACACCTTC,CSLLERANYGYTF
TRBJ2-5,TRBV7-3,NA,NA,TGTGCCAGCAGCCCATTGGGGGGAGAGACCCAGTACTTC,CASSPLGGETQYF
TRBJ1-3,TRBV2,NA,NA,TGTGCCAGCAGTGTTTTGGGGGGCAACACCATATATTTT,CASSVLGGNTIYF
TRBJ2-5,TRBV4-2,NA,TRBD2,TGTGCCAGCAGCCGTAGCGGGAGTTCGGAGACCCAGTACTTC,CASSRSGSSETQYF
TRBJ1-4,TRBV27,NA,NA,TGTGCCAGCAGTCTGGGATCCTCATCCCACGAAAAACTGTTTTTT,CASSLGSSSHEKLFF
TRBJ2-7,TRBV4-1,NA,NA,TGCGCCAGCAGCCAAATGGCGGACAGCCTGGAGCAGTACTTC,CASSQMADSLEQYF
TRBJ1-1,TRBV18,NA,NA,TGTGCCAGCTCAGCTGGATCCATGGGGAACACTGAAGCTTTCTTT,CASSAGSMGNTEAFF
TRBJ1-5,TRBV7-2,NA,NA,TGTGCCAGCAGCTTAAGCAGAGGGAGCAATCAGCCCCAGCATTTT,CASSLSRGSNQPQHF
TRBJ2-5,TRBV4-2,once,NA,TGTGCCAGCAGCCAAGATATCGGAGAGACCCAGTACTTC,CASSQDIGETQYF
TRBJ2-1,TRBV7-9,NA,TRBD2,TGTGCCAGCAGCCCCTGGACTAGCGGGAGCCGGTCCTACAATGAGCAGTTCTTC,CASSPWTSGSRSYNEQFF
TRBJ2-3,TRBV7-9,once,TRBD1,TGTGCCAGCAGCACCGACAGGGGCGCGGATACGCAGTATTTT,CASSTDRGADTQYF
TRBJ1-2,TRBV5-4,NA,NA,TGTGCCAGCAGCTTGGGGGCCGGGGCGCGGTATGGCTACACCTTC,CASSLGAGARYGYTF
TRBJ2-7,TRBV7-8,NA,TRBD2,TGTGCCAGCAGCCCCCGCCGAGCGGGGGCGATCTACGAGCAGTACTTC,CASSPRRAGAIYEQYF
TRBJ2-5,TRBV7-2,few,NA,TGTGCCAGCAGCTTAGGGCGACAGATGAGGGTACGGGAGACCCAGTACTTC,CASSLGRQMRVRETQYF
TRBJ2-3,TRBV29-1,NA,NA,TGCAGCGTTGGCAGGGCAGATACGCAGTATTTT,CSVGRADTQYF
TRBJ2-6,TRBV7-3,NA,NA,TGTGCCAGCAGCTTAATGCCCGGCCCTGGGGCCAACGTCCTGACTTTC,CASSLMPGPGANVLTF
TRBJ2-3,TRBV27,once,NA,TGTGCCAGCCCTCCACAACCCCGGGAATATACGCAGTATTTT,CASPPQPREYTQYF
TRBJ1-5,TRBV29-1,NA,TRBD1,TGCAGCGCCTTACACAGGGGGCGTGGAGGCAATCAGCCCCAGCATTTT,CSALHRGRGGNQPQHF
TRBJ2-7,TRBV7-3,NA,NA,TGTGCCAGCAGCTCCTATATAGCGAGTACCTACGAGCAGTACTTC,CASSSYIASTYEQYF
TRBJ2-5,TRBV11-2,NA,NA,TGTGCCAGCAGCTTACCGACAGGTCTGGAGACCCAGTACTTC,CASSLPTGLETQYF
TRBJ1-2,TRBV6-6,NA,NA,TGTGCCAGCAGTTACGGGGGGGGACCTCTTGATGGCTACACCTTC,CASSYGGGPLDGYTF
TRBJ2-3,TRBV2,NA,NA,TGTGCCAGCAGTATTAGCACAGATACGCAGTATTTT,CASSISTDTQYF
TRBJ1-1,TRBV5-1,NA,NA,TGCGCCAGCAGCCTCCCCTCCCGTGGCACTGAAGCTTTCTTT,CASSLPSRGTEAFF
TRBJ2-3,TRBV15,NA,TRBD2,TGTGCCACCAGCAGAGATGGGACTAGGGGCACAGATACGCAGTATTTT,CATSRDGTRGTDTQYF
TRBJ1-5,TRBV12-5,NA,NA,TGTGCTAGTGCAAAGGACAATAGCAATCAGCCCCAGCATTTT,CASAKDNSNQPQHF
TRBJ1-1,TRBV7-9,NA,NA,TGTGCCAGCAGCTTATCTATCGGGGGGACTGAAGCTTTCTTT,CASSLSIGGTEAFF
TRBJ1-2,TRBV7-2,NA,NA,TGTGCCAGCAGCTTACAGGGGTTTAACTATGGCTACACCTTC,CASSLQGFNYGYTF
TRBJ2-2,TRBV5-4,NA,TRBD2,TGTGCCAGCAGCTCGACTAGCGCGAACACCGGGGAGCTGTTTTTT,CASSSTSANTGELFF
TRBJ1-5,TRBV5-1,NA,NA,TGCGCCAGCAGCTTGCGCCCCGGACCAAATCAGCCCCAGCATTTT,CASSLRPGPNQPQHF
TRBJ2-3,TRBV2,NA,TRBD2,TGTGCCAGCAGTGAAGGGAGGACTAGCGGGGGATTGAGCACAGATACGCAGTATTTT,CASSEGRTSGGLSTDTQYF
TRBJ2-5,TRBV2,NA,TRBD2,TGTGCCAGCAGCCAGATAGCCGGGACTAGCGGGGTAGAGACCCAGTACTTC,CASSQIAGTSGVETQYF
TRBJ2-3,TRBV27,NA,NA,TGTGCCAGCAGTTTACGAGATCCCACAGATACGCAGTATTTT,CASSLRDPTDTQYF
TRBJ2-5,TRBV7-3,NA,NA,TGTGCCAGCAGTCGGTCGGGAGAGACCCAGTACTTC,CASSRSGETQYF
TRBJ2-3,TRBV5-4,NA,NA,TGTGCCAGCAGCCGGGGGACCACCACAGATACGCAGTATTTT,CASSRGTTTDTQYF
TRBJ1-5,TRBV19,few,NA,TGTGCCAGTAGTATAATTGGTAGCAATCAGCCCCAGCATTTT,CASSIIGSNQPQHF
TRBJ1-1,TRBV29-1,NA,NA,TGCAGCGGAGGGGGGGCTGAAGCTTTCTTT,CSGGGAEAFF
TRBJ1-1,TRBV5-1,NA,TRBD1,TGCGCCAGCAGCTTGCAGACAGGGAGGAATACTGAAGCTTTCTTT,CASSLQTGRNTEAFF
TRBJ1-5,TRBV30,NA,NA,TGTGCCTGGACCAGCCAAGATGGGCAGCCCCAGCATTTT,CAWTSQDGQPQHF
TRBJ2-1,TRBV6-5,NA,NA,TGTGCCAGCAGCCACTGGAATGAGCAGTTCTTC,CASSHWNEQFF